This T cell receptor beta chain was documented in a study of blood T cell repertoires in COVID-19. Study overall: Collection of acute and convalescent COVID-19 samples took place in the United States, Italy and Spain.

This clone was observed a few times. Here immunoSEQ multiplex PCR was the method, and the copy in TCRdb shows in-frame clones only, minus some. The data contain about 180,000 clones, 80% of them singletons. The CDR3 spans 15 residues. Germline V gene sequence: CDR1 LNHDA, CDR2 SQIVND (reference sequence). V gave up 5 bases and J gave up 4 bases, with 15 bases separating them. Participant age was roughly 18 to 90 years, and participants resided in approximately 25 US areas. The chain links TRBV19 to TRBJ1-5, with D maybe TRBD1 (5 bases). This receptor was identified in a man between 60 and 70 years old who had been exposed to COVID-19. The sequencing sample was made of PBMCs or T cells enriched from blood (not recorded which). DNA for the CDR3: TGTGCCAGTAGTCGGGGGGAAGGTTGGAATCAGCCCCAGCATTTT. It translates to CASSRGEGWNQPQHF.